This passage covers 13 T cell receptor beta chains from one sample sequenced in a study of Graves' ophthalmopathy and Graves' hyperthyroidism. TCR beta CDR3 regions were amplified from RNA transcripts. In the first round, RT-PCR was carried out with HTBI primers, and a multiplex PCR formed the second round. TCRdb processed the multiplex PCR reads anew with MiXCR; each CDR3 protein has one entry. The sample consists of over a million distinct CDR3 sequences, less than 45% of them appearing once. Sequencing was performed on peripheral blood or thyroid tissue (not recorded which). The receptors originated from an adult man with Graves' hyperthyroidism.

This clonotype was detected a few times. The V and J genes are TRBV2 and TRBJ2-5; 7 bases agree with TRBD2. The CDR3 is 16 residues long. Germline loops: CDR1 SNHLY, CDR2 FYNNEI. V trimming: 5 bases; J trimming: 3 bases; junction bases outside the gene matches: 12. CDR3 DNA: TGTGCCAGCAGTTTCGGGGAGGGAATAAAGAAAGAGACCCAGTACTTC. The encoded protein is CASSFGEGIKKETQYF. Looking up the rest from reference TRBV2 and TRBJ2-5 gives the full variable domain: EPEVTQTPSHQVTQMGQEVILRCVPISNHLYFYWYRQILGQKVEFLVSFYNNEISEKSEIFDDQFSVERPDGSNFTLKIRSTKLEDSAMYFCASSFGEGIKKETQYFGPGTRLLVL.

In regard to this clonotype: This may stem from a read error, because a much larger clone lies one nucleotide away. The chain links TRBV7-3 to TRBJ2-5; a possible D gene is TRBD1 (5 bases). Germline V CDR1 and CDR2: SGHTA, FQGTGA. This CDR3 comprises 14 residues. In DNA, the CDR3 is TGTACCAGCAGCGAACACAGGAAGGGAGAGACCCAGTACTTC. The encoded protein is CTSSEHRKGETQYF.

J is TRBJ1-6 and V is TRBV10-3; D gene ambiguous. V dropped 8 bases and J dropped 7 bases, with 12 bases sitting between them. Germline assignment: CDR1 ENHRY and CDR2 SYGVKD. This CDR3 has 13 residues. CDR3: CAIFEGGNSPLHF. For the CDR3, the DNA is TGTGCCATCTTTGAGGGAGGGAATTCACCCCTCCACTTT.

This clonotype showed up many times. The genes are TRBV7-2 and TRBJ1-5; the D is unclear. CDR1 SGHTA and CDR2 FQGNSA come from the germline V gene. V was clipped by 0 bases and J by 1 base, with 10 bases between them. The CDR3 totals 16 residues. In nucleotides, the CDR3 is TGTGCCAGCAGCTTAGCGTTACGATCGAGCAATCAGCCCCAGCATTTT. Translated, it gives CASSLALRSSNQPQHF.

This clonotype was seen ten or more times. V gene TRBV25-1 combines with J gene TRBJ2-7, with D unresolved. Germline V lookup: CDR1 MGHDK, CDR2 SYGVNS. The CDR3 covers 13 residues. V was shortened by 6 bases and J by 9 bases, with 18 bases between the two germline ends. The CDR3 coding sequence is TGTGCCAGCAGCCCCGGGCCACCTTTAGGGCAGTACTTC. It yields the protein CASSPGPPLGQYF.

This clonotype was observed a few times. Written as DNA, the CDR3 is TGTGCCAGCAGCTTATTTCGATACAGGGGTCAAGAGACCCAGTACTTC. Translated: CASSLFRYRGQETQYF. This chain links TRBV7-9 with TRBJ2-5, with TRBD1 matching 7 bases. The junction had 8 bases not matched to a gene; V was cut back by 2 bases and J by 2 bases. The CDR3 runs to 16 residues. From germline, CDR1 is SEHNR and CDR2 FQNEAQ (reference sequence). Full variable domain (outside the CDR3, taken from reference TRBV7-9 and TRBJ2-5): DTGVSQNPRHKITKRGQNVTFRCDPISEHNRLYWYRQTLGQGPEFLTYFQNEAQLEKSRLLSDRFSAERPKGSFSTLEIQRTEQGDSAMYLCASSLFRYRGQETQYFGPGTRLLVL.

This clonotype was recorded many times. V usage is TRBV29-1 and J usage is TRBJ2-5; maybe TRBD1 (5 bases). Germline lookup yields CDR1 SQVTM and CDR2 ANQGSEA. The V end lost 0 bases, the J end lost 1 base, and 9 bases lay between the germline ends. This CDR3 contains 14 residues. The CDR3 bases are TGCAGCGTTGAAGAAGGGGCAGGCCAAGAGACCCAGTACTTC. It translates to CSVEEGAGQETQYF.

Concerning this clonotype: This may stem from a read error, because a much larger clone lies one nucleotide away. The V and J genes are TRBV6-1 and TRBJ2-5; D tentatively fits TRBD1 or TRBD2 (5 bases each). Trimming stripped 5 bases from V and 10 bases from J, with 14 bases between. The germline V gene has CDR1 MNHNS and CDR2 SASEGT. The CDR3 loop spans 12 amino acids. CDR3 in amino acids: CASSWDPRGQYF. Written as DNA, the CDR3 is TGTGCCAGCAGTTGGGACCCAAGAGGCCAGTACTTC.

The table lists this clonotype with many counts. This chain uses TRBV7-2 with TRBJ1-3; TRBD1 is a possible D gene (6 bases). This CDR3 comprises 14 residues. The germline CDR1 and CDR2 sequences are SGHTA and FQGNSA. V gave up 5 bases and J gave up 1 base, with 9 bases separating them. CDR3 residues: CASSQGGSGNTIYF. The CDR3 nucleotides read TGTGCCAGCAGCCAAGGGGGATCTGGAAACACCATATATTTT.

The sample holds a few counts of this clonotype. This rearrangement joins TRBV6-2 or TRBV6-3 to TRBJ1-5; 12 nucleotides agree with TRBD1. CDR3 length: 17 amino acids. Trimming cost V 7 bases and J 6 bases; bases outside gene matches: 13. The germline V gene has CDR1 MNHEY and CDR2 SVGEGT. For the CDR3, the DNA is TGTGCCAGCACCGAAGAGACCGGGACAGGGGGCATTCAGCCCCAGCATTTT. Translation: CASTEETGTGGIQPQHF.

This clonotype was detected ten times or more. The V gene is TRBV24-1, the J gene TRBJ1-2, with 9 bases lining up with TRBD1. CDR1 is KGHDR and CDR2 is SFDVKD in the germline V gene. CDR3 length equals 15 residues. Trimming took 4 bases from V and 7 from J; bases not matched to a gene: 9. The CDR3 sequence is CATSEAGTGTTGYTF. In DNA, the CDR3 is TGTGCCACCAGTGAGGCCGGGACAGGGACGACTGGCTACACCTTC.

This clonotype was recorded at least ten times. The chain combines TRBV2 with TRBJ1-2, with D hard to call. Trimming shortened V by 5 bases and J by 0 bases, and 10 bases separated the two germline ends. CDR3 size: 14 residues. Germline V gives CDR1 SNHLY, CDR2 FYNNEI. The CDR3 loop is CASSSVEANYGYTF. CDR3 DNA: TGTGCCAGCAGTAGTGTAGAAGCTAACTATGGCTACACCTTC.

This clonotype has just a few counts. The chain combines TRBV10-3 with TRBJ2-2, with TRBD1 identical over 12 bases. CDR1 and CDR2 from the germline V gene are ENHRY and SYGVKD. The CDR3 loop spans 16 amino acids. The V gene end was trimmed by 4 bases and the J gene end by 7 bases; junction bases not matched to a gene: 7. The CDR3 spells CAISGPGQGAVGELFF. In nucleotides, the CDR3 is TGTGCCATCAGTGGTCCGGGACAGGGGGCGGTCGGGGAGCTGTTTTTT.